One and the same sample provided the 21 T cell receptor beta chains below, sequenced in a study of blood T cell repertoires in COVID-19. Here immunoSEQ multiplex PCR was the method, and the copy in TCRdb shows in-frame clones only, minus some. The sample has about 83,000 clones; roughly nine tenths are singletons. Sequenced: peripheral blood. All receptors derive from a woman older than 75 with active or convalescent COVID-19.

The CDR3 reads CATSRGEYSGNTIYF. The CDR3, as DNA: TGTGCCACCAGCAGAGGGGAGTACTCTGGAAACACCATATATTTT. The gene calls are TRBV15 and TRBJ1-3; D is undetermined. This CDR3 is built from 15 residues. Germline V CDR1 and CDR2: LNHNV, YYDKDF (reference sequence). V lost 1 base, J lost 0 bases, and 7 bases lay in between.

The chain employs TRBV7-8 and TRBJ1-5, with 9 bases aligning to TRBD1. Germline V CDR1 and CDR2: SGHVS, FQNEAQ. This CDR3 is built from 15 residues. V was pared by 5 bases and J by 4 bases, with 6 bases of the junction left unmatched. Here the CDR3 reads CASSHTGGLNQPQHF. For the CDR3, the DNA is TGTGCCAGCAGCCATACAGGGGGCTTGAATCAGCCCCAGCATTTT.

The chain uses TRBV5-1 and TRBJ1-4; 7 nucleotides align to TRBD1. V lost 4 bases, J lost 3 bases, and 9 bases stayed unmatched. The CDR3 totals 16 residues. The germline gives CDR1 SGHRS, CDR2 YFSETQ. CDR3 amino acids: CASSPTGSGANEKLFF. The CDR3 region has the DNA TGCGCCAGCAGCCCGACAGGGTCCGGGGCTAATGAAAAACTGTTTTTT.

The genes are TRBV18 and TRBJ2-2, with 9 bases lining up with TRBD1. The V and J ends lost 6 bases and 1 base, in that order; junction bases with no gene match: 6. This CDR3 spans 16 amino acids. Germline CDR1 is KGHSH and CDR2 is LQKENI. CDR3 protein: CASSPMDRGNTGELFF. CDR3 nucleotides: TGTGCCAGCTCCCCGATGGACAGGGGGAACACCGGGGAGCTGTTTTTT.

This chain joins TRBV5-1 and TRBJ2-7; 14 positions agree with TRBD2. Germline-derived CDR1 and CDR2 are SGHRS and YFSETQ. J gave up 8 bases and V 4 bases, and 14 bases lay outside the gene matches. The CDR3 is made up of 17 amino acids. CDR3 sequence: CASSPGTSGGELFKQYF. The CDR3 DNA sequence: TGCGCCAGCAGCCCCGGGACTAGCGGGGGAGAACTCTTTAAGCAGTACTTC.

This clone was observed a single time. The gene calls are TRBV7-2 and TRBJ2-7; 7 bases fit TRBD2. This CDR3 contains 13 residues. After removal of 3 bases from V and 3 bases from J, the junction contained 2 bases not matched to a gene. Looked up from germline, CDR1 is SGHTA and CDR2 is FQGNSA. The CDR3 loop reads CASSFASGYEQYF. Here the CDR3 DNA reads TGTGCCAGCAGCTTTGCTAGCGGCTACGAGCAGTACTTC.

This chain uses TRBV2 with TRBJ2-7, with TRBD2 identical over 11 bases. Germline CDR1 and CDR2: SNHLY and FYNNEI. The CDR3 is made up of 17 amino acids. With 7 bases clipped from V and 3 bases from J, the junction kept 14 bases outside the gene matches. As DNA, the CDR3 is TGTGCCAGCACCGAGAGGCTAGCGGGGGGAAGAGACTACGAGCAGTACTTC. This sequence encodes CASTERLAGGRDYEQYF.

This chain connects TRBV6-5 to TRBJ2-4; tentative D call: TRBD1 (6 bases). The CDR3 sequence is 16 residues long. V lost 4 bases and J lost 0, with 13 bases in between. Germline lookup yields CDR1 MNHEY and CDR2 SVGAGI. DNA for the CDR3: TGTGCCAGCAGTTTTGGACAGAGCTTAGCCAAAAACATTCAGTACTTC. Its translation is CASSFGQSLAKNIQYF.

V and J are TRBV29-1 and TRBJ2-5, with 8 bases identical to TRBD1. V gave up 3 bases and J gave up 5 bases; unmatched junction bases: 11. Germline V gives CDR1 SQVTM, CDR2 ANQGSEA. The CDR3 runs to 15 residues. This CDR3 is CSVDGRDRYLETQYF. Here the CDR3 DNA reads TGCAGCGTTGATGGCCGGGACAGGTATCTTGAGACCCAGTACTTC.

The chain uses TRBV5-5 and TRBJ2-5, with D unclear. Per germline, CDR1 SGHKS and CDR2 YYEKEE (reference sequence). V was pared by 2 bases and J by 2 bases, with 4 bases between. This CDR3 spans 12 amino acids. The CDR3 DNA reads TGTGCCAGCAGCTTCCCACAAGAGACCCAGTACTTC. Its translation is CASSFPQETQYF.

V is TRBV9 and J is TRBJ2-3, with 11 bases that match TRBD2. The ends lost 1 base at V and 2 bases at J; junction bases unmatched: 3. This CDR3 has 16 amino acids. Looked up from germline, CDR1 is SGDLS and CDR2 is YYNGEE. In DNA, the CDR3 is TGTGCCAGCAGCGTACTAGCGGGGGGCCCCACAGATACGCAGTATTTT. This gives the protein CASSVLAGGPTDTQYF.

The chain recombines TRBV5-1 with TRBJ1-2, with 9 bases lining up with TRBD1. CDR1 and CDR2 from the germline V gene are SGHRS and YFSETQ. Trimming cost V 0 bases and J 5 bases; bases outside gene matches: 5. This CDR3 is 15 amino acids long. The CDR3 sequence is CASSLGSTGGYGYTF. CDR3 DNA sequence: TGCGCCAGCAGCTTGGGATCGACAGGGGGATATGGCTACACCTTC.

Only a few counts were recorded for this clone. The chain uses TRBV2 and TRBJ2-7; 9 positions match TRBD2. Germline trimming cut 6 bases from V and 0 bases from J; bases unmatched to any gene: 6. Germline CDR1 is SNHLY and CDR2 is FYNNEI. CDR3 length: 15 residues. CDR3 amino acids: CASRSWTSDSYEQYF. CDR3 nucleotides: TGTGCCAGCAGGTCTTGGACTAGCGACTCCTACGAGCAGTACTTC.

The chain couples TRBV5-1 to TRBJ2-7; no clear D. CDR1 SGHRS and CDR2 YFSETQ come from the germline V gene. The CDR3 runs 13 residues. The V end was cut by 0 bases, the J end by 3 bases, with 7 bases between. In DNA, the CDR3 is TGCGCCAGCAGCTTGGGACTCAACTACGAGCAGTACTTC. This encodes CASSLGLNYEQYF.

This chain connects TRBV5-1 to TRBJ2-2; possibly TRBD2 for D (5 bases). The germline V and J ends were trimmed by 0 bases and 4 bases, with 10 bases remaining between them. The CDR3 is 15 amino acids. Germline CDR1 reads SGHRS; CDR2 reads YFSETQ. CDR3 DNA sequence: TGCGCCAGCAGCTTGGCTGGACGGGGCACCGGGGAGCTGTTTTTT. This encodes CASSLAGRGTGELFF.

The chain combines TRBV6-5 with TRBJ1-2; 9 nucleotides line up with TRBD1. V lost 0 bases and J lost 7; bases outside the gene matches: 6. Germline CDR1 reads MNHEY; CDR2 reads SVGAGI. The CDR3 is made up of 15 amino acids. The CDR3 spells CASSYSKQGAGGYTF. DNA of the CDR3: TGTGCCAGCAGTTACTCTAAACAGGGGGCGGGTGGCTACACCTTC.

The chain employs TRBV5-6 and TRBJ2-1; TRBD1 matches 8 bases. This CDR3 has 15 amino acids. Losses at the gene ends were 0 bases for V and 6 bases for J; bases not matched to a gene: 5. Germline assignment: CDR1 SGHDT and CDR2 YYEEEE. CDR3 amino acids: CASSLAGGVLNEQFF. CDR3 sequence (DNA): TGTGCCAGCAGCTTGGCAGGGGGCGTCCTCAATGAGCAGTTCTTC.

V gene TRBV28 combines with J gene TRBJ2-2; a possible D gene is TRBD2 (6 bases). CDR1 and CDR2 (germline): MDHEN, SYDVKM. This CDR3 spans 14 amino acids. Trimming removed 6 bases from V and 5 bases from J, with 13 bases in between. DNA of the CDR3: TGTGCCAGCAGATCAAGCGGGCGGACCGGGGAGCTGTTTTTT. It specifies CASRSSGRTGELFF.

CDR3 nucleotide sequence: TGTGCCAGCAGCTTAGTGGCAGGAAGGTATGGCTACACCTTC. It translates to CASSLVAGRYGYTF. The chain has TRBV7-2 and TRBJ1-2; no firm D call. Trimming shortened V by 1 base and J by 5 bases, and 11 bases separated the two germline ends. The V gene's germline CDR1 is SGHTA and CDR2 FQGNSA. The CDR3 is 14 amino acids.

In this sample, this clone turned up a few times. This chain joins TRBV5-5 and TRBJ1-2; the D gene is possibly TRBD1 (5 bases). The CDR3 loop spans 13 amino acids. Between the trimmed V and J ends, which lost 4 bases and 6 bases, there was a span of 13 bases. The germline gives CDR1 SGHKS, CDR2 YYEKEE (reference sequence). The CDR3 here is CASSPPGDHGYTF. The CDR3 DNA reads TGTGCCAGCAGCCCCCCGGGGGACCATGGCTACACCTTC.

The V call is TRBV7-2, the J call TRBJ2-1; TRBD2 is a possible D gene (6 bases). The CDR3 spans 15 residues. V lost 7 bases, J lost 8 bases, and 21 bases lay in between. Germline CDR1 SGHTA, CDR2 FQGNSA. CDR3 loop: CASTPGGVVAHEQFF. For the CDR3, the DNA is TGTGCCAGCACCCCCGGAGGGGTTGTCGCCCATGAGCAGTTCTTC.